A selection of T cell receptor beta chains follows, all from one sample in a study of T cell repertoires in cytomegalovirus infection. For these receptors, no antigen is known. From the reads, TCRdb called clonotypes with MiXCR, one entry per CDR3 protein. Of 680,000 or so distinct CDR3 sequences listed, roughly 30% were seen once; the top ten hold approximately 18%. This specimen consisted of cultured PBMCs, obtained from culture after CMV antigen stimulation. All receptors come from a human donor in good health (CMV status not recorded). Some clones in this sample may be carry-over from other donors' samples. Both conserved end residues are part of each CDR3. Fields, in order: J gene, clone size, V gene, D gene, CDR3 protein, CDR3 DNA. D genes are given only for firm matches. Size is stated for part of the rows, as once, few or many counts, or as a class when the clone is expanded.

TRBJ2-6,NA,TRBV2,NA,CASSEFVTTGLPSGANVLTF,TGTGCCAGCAGTGAATTTGTGACGACAGGTCTCCCCTCTGGGGCCAACGTCCTGACTTTC
TRBJ2-6,NA,TRBV12-3/TRBV12-4,NA,CASSPAGGLGANVLTF,TGTGCCAGCAGTCCAGCCGGGGGCCTTGGGGCCAACGTCCTGACTTTC
TRBJ2-4,NA,TRBV28,NA,CATYDSLNIQYF,TGTGCCACCTACGACAGTCTCAACATTCAGTACTTC
TRBJ2-4,few,TRBV7-2,NA,CASSLGHGVDIQYF,TGTGCCAGCAGCTTAGGCCACGGGGTGGACATTCAGTACTTC
TRBJ1-1,NA,TRBV12-5,NA,CASGPGTSNTEAFF,TGTGCTAGTGGTCCGGGGACATCGAACACTGAAGCTTTCTTT
TRBJ1-1,NA,TRBV12-3/TRBV12-4,NA,CASSLPKNTEAFF,TGTGCCAGCAGTTTGCCCAAGAACACTGAAGCTTTCTTT
TRBJ2-1,many,TRBV7-2,NA,CASSLAAGYNEQFF,TGTGCCAGCAGCTTAGCGGCGGGGTACAATGAGCAGTTCTTC
TRBJ2-7,NA,TRBV7-9,TRBD1,CASRGGQGSNSYEQYF,TGTGCCAGCAGAGGGGGACAGGGGAGTAACTCCTACGAGCAGTACTTC
TRBJ1-2,many,TRBV7-2,TRBD1,CASSNQGASYGYTF,TGTGCCAGCAGCAACCAGGGGGCAAGCTATGGCTACACCTTC
TRBJ1-4,few,TRBV4-2,NA,CASRQGSEKLFF,TGTGCCAGCAGACAGGGTTCAGAAAAACTGTTTTTT
TRBJ2-2,NA,TRBV5-5,TRBD1,CASSRGQAQNTGELFF,TGTGCCAGCAGCCGTGGACAGGCGCAGAACACCGGGGAGCTGTTTTTT
TRBJ1-1,once,TRBV27,NA,CASCRDPATEAFF,TGTGCCAGCTGCCGGGACCCCGCCACTGAAGCTTTCTTT
TRBJ1-2,few,TRBV20-1,TRBD1,CSASQTGGKWSYGYTF,TGCAGTGCTAGTCAGACAGGGGGCAAGTGGAGCTATGGCTACACCTTC
TRBJ2-4,NA,TRBV5-1,NA,CASSFADRDKNIQYF,TGCGCCAGCAGCTTTGCGGACAGAGATAAAAACATTCAGTACTTC
TRBJ1-4,NA,TRBV6-1,NA,CASTPRIGLATNEKLFF,TGTGCCAGCACCCCCCGGATCGGTCTTGCAACTAATGAAAAACTGTTTTTT
TRBJ2-4,NA,TRBV5-1,NA,CASSVLSVGRTIQYF,TGCGCCAGCAGCGTATTATCGGTGGGCCGCACCATTCAGTACTTC
TRBJ2-7,few,TRBV12-3/TRBV12-4,TRBD2,CASSRTSGAYEQYF,TGTGCCAGCAGCCGGACTAGCGGGGCCTACGAGCAGTACTTC
TRBJ1-6,NA,TRBV5-5,NA,CASSQIGRPESPLHF,TGTGCCAGCAGCCAGATCGGTCGGCCTGAATCACCCCTCCACTTT